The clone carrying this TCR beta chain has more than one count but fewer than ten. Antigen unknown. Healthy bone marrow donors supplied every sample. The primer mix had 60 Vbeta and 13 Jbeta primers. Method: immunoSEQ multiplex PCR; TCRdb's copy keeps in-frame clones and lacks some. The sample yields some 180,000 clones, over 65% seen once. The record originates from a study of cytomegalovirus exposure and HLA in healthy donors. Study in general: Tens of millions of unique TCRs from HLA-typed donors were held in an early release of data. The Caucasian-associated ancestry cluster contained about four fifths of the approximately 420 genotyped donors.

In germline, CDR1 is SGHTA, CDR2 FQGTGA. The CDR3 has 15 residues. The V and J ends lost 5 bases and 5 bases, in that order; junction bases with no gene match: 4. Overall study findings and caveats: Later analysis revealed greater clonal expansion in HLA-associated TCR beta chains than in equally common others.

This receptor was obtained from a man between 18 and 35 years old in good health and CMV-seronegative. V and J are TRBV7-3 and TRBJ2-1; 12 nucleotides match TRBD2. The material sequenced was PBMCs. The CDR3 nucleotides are TGTGCCAGCAGCACAGGACTAGCGGGGAACAATGAGCAGTTCTTC. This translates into CASSTGLAGNNEQFF. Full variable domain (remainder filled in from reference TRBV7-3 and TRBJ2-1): GAGVSQTPSNKVTEKGKYVELRCDPISGHTALYWYRQSLGQGPEFLIYFQGTGAADDSGLPNDRFFAVRPEGSVSTLKIQRTERGDSAVYLCASSTGLAGNNEQFFGPGTRLTVL.